A selection of T cell receptor beta chains follows, all from one sample in a study of regulatory T cells in long-lasting Graves disease. TCRdb reprocessed the multiplex PCR reads via MiXCR and lists one record per CDR3 protein. The sample lists about 540,000 distinct CDR3 sequences, approximately 13% seen once, with roughly a tenth in the top ten. The same specimen was also included in a second study, on T cells in Graves' hyperthyroidism and ophthalmopathy.

The specimen was peripheral blood mononuclear cells (PBMCs), collected at new diagnosis, from a patient treated with antithyroid drugs. These receptors came from a man under 40 with Graves disease. The CDR3 runs from the conserved cysteine through the conserved F or W. The order of the fields is D gene, V gene, clone size, J gene, CDR3 protein, CDR3 DNA. A D gene is named only where the DNA matches it firmly. Size tells how often a clone was seen (once, few, many) or the class of an expanded clone, and some rows leave it out.

NA	TRBV18	few	TRBJ1-4	CASSYRAINEKLFF	TGTGCCAGCTCGTACAGGGCTATAAATGAAAAACTGTTTTTT
NA	TRBV12-3/TRBV12-4	many	TRBJ2-5	CASSLTRIQVETQYF	TGTGCCAGCAGTCTTACTAGAATTCAGGTGGAGACCCAGTACTTC
TRBD1	TRBV30	NA	TRBJ2-6	CGPDRDRGLRGFSGANVLTF	TGTGGCCCCGACCGGGACAGGGGCCTTAGGGGATTCTCTGGGGCCAACGTCCTGACTTTC
TRBD1	TRBV4-1	NA	TRBJ1-1	CASAGGLSTEAFF	TGCGCCAGCGCAGGGGGGCTCTCCACTGAAGCTTTCTTT
NA	TRBV12-3/TRBV12-4	many	TRBJ1-6	CASSPSISYNSPLHF	TGTGCCAGCAGTCCAAGTATCTCCTATAATTCACCCCTCCACTTT
NA	TRBV11-2	many	TRBJ2-3	CASSLNSGESTDTQYF	TGTGCCAGCAGCTTAAATTCGGGGGAGAGCACAGATACGCAGTATTTT
NA	TRBV5-1	many	TRBJ2-1	CASRRTERDWTYNEQFF	TGCGCCAGCAGACGGACCGAACGGGACTGGACCTACAATGAGCAGTTCTTC
TRBD2	TRBV29-1	few	TRBJ2-7	CSVTSGYEQYF	TGCAGCGTGACTAGCGGCTACGAGCAGTACTTC
TRBD1	TRBV4-1	NA	TRBJ1-1	CASSLLPTGGNTEAFF	TGCGCCAGCAGTCTATTGCCGACAGGGGGAAACACTGAAGCTTTCTTT
TRBD2	TRBV19	few	TRBJ2-5	CASSIRTSGRIRETQYF	TGTGCCAGTAGTATAAGGACTAGCGGGAGGATAAGAGAGACCCAGTACTTC
NA	TRBV2	few	TRBJ1-6	CASSEDWSLHF	TGTGCCAGCAGTGAAGACTGGTCCCTCCACTTT
TRBD1	TRBV5-6	many	TRBJ1-5	CASSAGQHNQPQHF	TGTGCCAGCAGCGCGGGACAGCACAATCAGCCCCAGCATTTT
NA	TRBV9	many	TRBJ2-7	CASSVDGSSYEQYF	TGTGCCAGCAGCGTAGACGGGAGCTCCTACGAGCAGTACTTC
NA	TRBV20-1	many	TRBJ1-2	CSAAGGDFNYEGYTF	TGCAGTGCTGCCGGGGGGGATTTCAACTATGAGGGCTACACCTTC
TRBD2	TRBV19	few	TRBJ2-2	CASSSQGGRATGGELFF	TGTGCCAGTAGTTCCCAGGGCGGGAGGGCCACAGGTGGGGAGCTGTTTTTT
TRBD2	TRBV29-1	many	TRBJ2-1	CSVEDGLAGRNEQFF	TGCAGCGTTGAAGATGGACTAGCGGGACGCAATGAGCAGTTCTTC
TRBD2	TRBV27	many	TRBJ2-7	CASSLSASGNYEQYF	TGTGCCAGCAGTTTATCGGCTAGCGGGAACTACGAGCAGTACTTC
NA	TRBV27	many	TRBJ1-1	CASGSRTRNTEAFF	TGTGCCAGCGGTTCCCGGACTAGGAACACTGAAGCTTTCTTT
NA	TRBV12-5	few	TRBJ2-1	CASGLVLGGPFGEQFF	TGTGCTAGTGGTTTGGTACTGGGGGGTCCTTTCGGTGAGCAGTTCTTC
NA	TRBV13	NA	TRBJ2-1	CASSFLGGPYNEQFF	TGTGCCAGCAGCTTCCTGGGCGGCCCCTACAATGAGCAGTTCTTC
NA	TRBV5-1	few	TRBJ2-1	CASSQRSTTANEQFF	TGCGCCAGCAGCCAGCGAAGTACAACGGCCAATGAGCAGTTCTTC
NA	TRBV2	many	TRBJ1-2	CASSNQWDVYGYTF	TGTGCCAGCAGTAACCAATGGGACGTCTATGGCTACACCTTC
NA	TRBV7-9	few	TRBJ1-2	CASSFPQLNGYTF	TGTGCCAGCAGCTTTCCACAGCTTAATGGCTACACCTTC
NA	TRBV20-1	many	TRBJ2-1	CSARDKGEQFF	TGCAGTGCTAGAGATAAGGGGGAGCAGTTCTTC
NA	TRBV12-3/TRBV12-4	many	TRBJ1-1	CASRSSGVTEAFF	TGTGCCAGCAGGTCATCAGGGGTGACTGAAGCTTTCTTT
NA	TRBV20-1	many	TRBJ2-3	CSATSSVGRTDTQYF	TGCAGTGCTACCTCTAGCGTTGGGCGCACAGATACGCAGTATTTT
NA	TRBV30	NA	TRBJ2-1	CAWARETSHNEQFF	TGTGCCTGGGCGAGAGAAACAAGCCACAATGAGCAGTTCTTC
NA	TRBV30	few	TRBJ1-1	CAWSGGLPGVTEAFF	TGTGCCTGGAGTGGTGGCCTCCCTGGAGTCACTGAAGCTTTCTTT
TRBD2	TRBV20-1	many	TRBJ2-2	CSASASGIKDTGELFF	TGCAGTGCTAGCGCTAGCGGGATTAAGGACACCGGGGAGCTGTTTTTT
NA	TRBV20-1	many	TRBJ2-1	CSARFPNEQFF	TGCAGTGCTAGGTTTCCTAATGAGCAGTTCTTC
NA	TRBV5-5	few	TRBJ2-6	CASSSQALNSGANVLTF	TGTGCCAGCAGCTCTCAGGCCCTTAACTCTGGGGCCAACGTCCTGACCTTC
TRBD2	TRBV15	many	TRBJ2-5	CATSQGFGTSGSWETQYF	TGTGCCACCAGCCAAGGTTTCGGGACTAGCGGGAGCTGGGAGACCCAGTACTTC
NA	TRBV28	many	TRBJ1-1	CAAEGPMNTEAFF	TGTGCCGCTGAGGGGCCCATGAACACTGAAGCTTTCTTT
TRBD1	TRBV29-1	few	TRBJ1-2	CSVLGQGEYGYTF	TGCAGCGTGCTTGGACAGGGGGAATATGGCTACACCTTC
NA	TRBV30	many	TRBJ1-2	CAWSSRSTHGYTF	TGTGCCTGGAGCTCTCGCAGTACCCATGGCTACACCTTC
NA	TRBV4-2	NA	TRBJ2-1	CASSQESGASYNEQFF	TGTGCCAGCAGCCAAGAGTCGGGGGCTAGCTACAATGAGCAGTTCTTC
NA	TRBV18	NA	TRBJ2-7	CASSGPGAPEQYF	TGTGCCAGCTCGGGACCGGGAGCCCCAGAGCAGTACTTC
TRBD2	TRBV7-3	many	TRBJ2-7	CASSLTSGRAHEQYF	TGTGCCAGCAGCTTAACCAGCGGGAGGGCGCACGAGCAGTACTTC
NA	TRBV7-2	many	TRBJ2-2	CASTGELFF	TGTGCCAGCACAGGGGAGCTGTTTTTT
TRBD1	TRBV6-1	NA	TRBJ1-5	CASSSDRVNQPQHF	TGTGCCAGCAGCTCCGACAGGGTCAATCAGCCCCAGCATTTT
TRBD2	TRBV9	NA	TRBJ2-5	CANSPRAGAVEETQYF	TGTGCCAACAGCCCCCGAGCGGGAGCTGTGGAGGAGACCCAGTACTTC
TRBD1	TRBV29-1	NA	TRBJ1-3	CSVVVQGGGNTIYF	TGCAGCGTTGTTGTACAGGGGGGCGGAAACACCATATATTTT
TRBD1	TRBV9	NA	TRBJ1-2	CASSDPVGDRGFRGYTF	TGTGCCAGCAGCGACCCGGTAGGGGACAGGGGATTTCGTGGCTACACCTTC
TRBD2	TRBV5-1	few	TRBJ2-7	CASSLAMTSGRGGIYEQYF	TGCGCCAGCAGCTTGGCCATGACTAGCGGGAGAGGGGGGATTTACGAGCAGTACTTC
TRBD1	TRBV6-5	few	TRBJ1-5	CASSYQTGGNQPQHF	TGTGCCAGCAGTTACCAGACAGGGGGTAATCAGCCCCAGCATTTT
TRBD2	TRBV5-6	many	TRBJ2-3	CASSSGVLAGAKYF	TGTGCCAGCAGCTCTGGAGTCCTAGCGGGAGCTAAATATTTT